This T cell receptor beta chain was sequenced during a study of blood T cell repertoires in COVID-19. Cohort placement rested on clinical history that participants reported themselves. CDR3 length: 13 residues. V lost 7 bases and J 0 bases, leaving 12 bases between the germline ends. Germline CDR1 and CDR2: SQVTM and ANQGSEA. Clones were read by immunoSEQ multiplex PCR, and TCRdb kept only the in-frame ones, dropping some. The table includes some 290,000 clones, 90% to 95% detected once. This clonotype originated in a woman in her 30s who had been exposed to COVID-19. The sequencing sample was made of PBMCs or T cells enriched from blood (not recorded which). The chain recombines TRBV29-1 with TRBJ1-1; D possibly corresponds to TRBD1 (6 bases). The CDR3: CSARTDLNTEAFF. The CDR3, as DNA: TGCAGCGCCAGGACAGACCTGAACACTGAAGCTTTCTTT.